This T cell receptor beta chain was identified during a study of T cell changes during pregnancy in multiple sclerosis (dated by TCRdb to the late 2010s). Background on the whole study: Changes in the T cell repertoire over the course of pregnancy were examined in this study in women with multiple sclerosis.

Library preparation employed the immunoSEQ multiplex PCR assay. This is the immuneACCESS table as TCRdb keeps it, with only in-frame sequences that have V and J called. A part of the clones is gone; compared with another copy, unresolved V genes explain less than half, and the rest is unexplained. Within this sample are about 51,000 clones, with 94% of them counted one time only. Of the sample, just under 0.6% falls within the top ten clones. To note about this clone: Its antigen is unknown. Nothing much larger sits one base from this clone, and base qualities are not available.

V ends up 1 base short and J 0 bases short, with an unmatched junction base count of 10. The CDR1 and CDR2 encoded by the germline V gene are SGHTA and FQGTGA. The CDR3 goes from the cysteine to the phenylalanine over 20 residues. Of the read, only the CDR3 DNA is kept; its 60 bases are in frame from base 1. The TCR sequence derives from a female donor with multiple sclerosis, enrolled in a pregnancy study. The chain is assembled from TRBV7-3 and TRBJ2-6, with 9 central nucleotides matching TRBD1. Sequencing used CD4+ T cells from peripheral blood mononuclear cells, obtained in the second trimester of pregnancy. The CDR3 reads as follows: CASSLRPPGTGTSGANVLTF. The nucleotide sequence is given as TGTGCCAGCAGCTTAAGGCCCCCAGGGACAGGGACCTCTGGGGCCAACGTCCTGACTTTC.